This T cell receptor (beta chain) appears in the sequencing data of a study of blood T cell repertoires in COVID-19. Study as a whole: Acute and convalescent COVID-19 samples came from the United States, Italy and Spain. Sample material is recorded as cDNA or gDNA derived from T cells, B-cell-depleted T cells, or PBMCs.

In the authors' workflow: The assay estimated nucleated cells by amplifying reference gene primers. Some clones are missing from TCRdb's copy, which holds only in-frame ones; the method was immunoSEQ multiplex PCR. For V, J and clone size, that table is used; D and trimming come from the DNA. The data show more than 140,000 clones, 65% to 90% seen once. The germline V and J ends were trimmed by 0 bases and 7 bases, with 13 bases remaining between them. The CDR3 is made up of 14 amino acids. CDR1 SGHTA and CDR2 FQGNSA come from the germline V gene. This clone was observed a few times. Sequencing input: peripheral blood. The chain recombines TRBV7-2 with TRBJ2-7; TRBD2 might be the D (6 bases). The sequence was collected from a woman between 45 and 60 years old in a cohort sampled during active or convalescent COVID-19. CDR3 in amino acids: CASSLAAGGWEQYF. CDR3 coding DNA: TGTGCCAGCAGCTTAGCTGCCGGGGGTTGGGAGCAGTACTTC.